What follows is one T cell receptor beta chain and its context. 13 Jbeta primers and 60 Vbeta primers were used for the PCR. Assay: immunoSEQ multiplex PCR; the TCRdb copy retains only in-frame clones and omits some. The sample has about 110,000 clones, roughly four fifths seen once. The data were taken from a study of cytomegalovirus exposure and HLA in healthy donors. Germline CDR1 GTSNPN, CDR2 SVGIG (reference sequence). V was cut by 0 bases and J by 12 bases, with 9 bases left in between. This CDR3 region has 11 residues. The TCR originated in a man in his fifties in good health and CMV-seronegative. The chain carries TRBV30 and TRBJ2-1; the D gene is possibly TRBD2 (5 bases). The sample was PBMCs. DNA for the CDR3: TGTGCCTGGAGTGTAGGACTGGGGCAGTTCTTC. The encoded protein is CAWSVGLGQFF. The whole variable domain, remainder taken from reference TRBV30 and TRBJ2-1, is SQTIHQWPATLVQPVGSPLSLECTVEGTSNPNLYWYRQAAGRGLQLLFYSVGIGQISSEVPQNLSASRPQDRQFILSSKKLLLSDSGFYLCAWSVGLGQFFGPGTRLTVL.